This is a list of T cell receptor beta chains from one sample in a study of control samples from healthy donors and cancer patients. The method was immunoSEQ multiplex PCR; TCRdb's version includes in-frame clones alone and lacks a portion of them. The repertoire holds tens of thousands of clones, with 85% to 90% as singletons. The sample was blood. The receptors were gathered from a woman aged 60-75 years in good health. CDR3s include the opening cysteine and the closing phenylalanine or tryptophan. Each record gives: clone size, V gene, J gene, D gene, CDR3 DNA, CDR3 protein. A D gene is named only where the DNA matches it firmly. Size is stated for part of the rows, as once, few or many counts, or as a class when the clone is expanded.

NA	TRBV30	TRBJ1-5	TRBD1	TGTGCCTGGGCACAGGGGGCCGGTAATCAGCCCCAGCATTTT	CAWAQGAGNQPQHF
NA	TRBV2	TRBJ1-1	NA	TGTGCCACCTCGGGGGACGTGAACACTGAAGCTTTCTTT	CATSGDVNTEAFF
once	TRBV12-5	TRBJ2-7	NA	TGTGCTAGTGGTTTGGTACTCGGCCCCAGGGCCTACGAGCAGTACTTC	CASGLVLGPRAYEQYF
once	TRBV4-3	TRBJ2-1	NA	TGCGCCAGCAGCCCAAACTCACAACGCTTAACTACAAATGAGCAGTTCTTC	CASSPNSQRLTTNEQFF
NA	TRBV11-3	TRBJ2-4	NA	TGTGCCAGCAGCCCTCCCGTCCGCAACATTCAGTACTTC	CASSPPVRNIQYF
NA	TRBV11-3	TRBJ2-5	TRBD2	TGTGCCAGCAGCACCCGTGCGGGGGAAGAGACCCAGTACTTC	CASSTRAGEETQYF
NA	TRBV5-5	TRBJ1-5	NA	TGTGCCAGCAGCCCCGAGCGGGTCAATCAGCCCCAGCATTTT	CASSPERVNQPQHF
NA	TRBV10-3	TRBJ1-3	NA	TGTGCCATCAGTGACAGGGGAAGCTTCTCTGGAAACACCATATATTTT	CAISDRGSFSGNTIYF
NA	TRBV19	TRBJ2-7	TRBD2	TGTGCCAGTAGTCAGCGGGAGGGATACTCCTACGAGCAGTACTTC	CASSQREGYSYEQYF
NA	TRBV5-1	TRBJ1-6	NA	TGCGCCAGCAGCTTGGGAGGGGTTCGGGGCTCCTATAATTCACCCCTCCACTTT	CASSLGGVRGSYNSPLHF
NA	TRBV20-1	TRBJ1-3	NA	TGCAGTGCTCCGGACCGCGACGCCATATATTTT	CSAPDRDAIYF
medium-sized	TRBV18	TRBJ2-1	NA	TGTGCCAGCTCACCACGTGGGATCTCCTACAATGAGCAGTTCTTC	CASSPRGISYNEQFF
NA	TRBV9	TRBJ2-7	NA	TGTGCCAGCAGCGAACAGGGCCTCGAGCTGGACGAGCAGTACTTC	CASSEQGLELDEQYF
NA	TRBV2	TRBJ1-5	TRBD1	TGTGCCAGCAGCGTGACAGGGAGAGGGAGCAATCAGCCCCAGCATTTT	CASSVTGRGSNQPQHF
NA	TRBV7-8	TRBJ2-3	NA	TGTGCCAGCAGCCAAGGACAGAATCGGTATTTT	CASSQGQNRYF
once	TRBV7-2	TRBJ1-1	NA	TGTGCCAGCAGCTTAACGGGGGCGACCACTGAAGCTTTCTTT	CASSLTGATTEAFF
NA	TRBV19	TRBJ1-3	NA	TGTGCCAGTAGTCCCGATCCCGTTCGGGACCCTGGAAACACCATATATTTT	CASSPDPVRDPGNTIYF
NA	TRBV6-2/TRBV6-3	TRBJ2-7	TRBD2	TGTGCCAGCATCCCCCGCGGGAGCTCCTACGAGCAGTACTTC	CASIPRGSSYEQYF
NA	TRBV7-8	TRBJ2-5	NA	TGTGCCAGCAGCCCAGAGGGATTTCTCTACTTC	CASSPEGFLYF
NA	TRBV5-1	TRBJ2-7	TRBD1	TGCGCCAGCAGCATTGACAGGGGGCAGGACGAGCAGTACTTC	CASSIDRGQDEQYF
NA	TRBV9	TRBJ1-4	NA	TGTGCCAGCAGCCCTGTGGCCTCCCCCAATGAAAAACTGTTTTTT	CASSPVASPNEKLFF
NA	TRBV5-6	TRBJ2-7	TRBD2	TGTGCCAGCAGCATAGGACTAGATCCCGAGCAGTACTTC	CASSIGLDPEQYF
NA	TRBV5-5	TRBJ2-1	NA	TGTGCCAGCAGCTTGGCCGGGGTCTCCTACAATGAGCAGTTCTTC	CASSLAGVSYNEQFF
NA	TRBV7-6	TRBJ2-1	NA	TGTGCCAGCAGCTTAGGTGGGGGCGGCATGCGGGTGCAGTTCTTC	CASSLGGGGMRVQFF
NA	TRBV6-5	TRBJ2-6	NA	TGTGCCAGCAGTTGGCGAACGCAACCTGGGGCCAACGTCCTGACTTTC	CASSWRTQPGANVLTF
NA	TRBV24-1	TRBJ2-1	NA	TGTGCCACCAGTGATTTCCCAGCGGATGAGCAGTTCTTC	CATSDFPADEQFF
NA	TRBV5-4	TRBJ2-1	TRBD1	TGTGCCAGCAGCTTTTGGACAGGAAAGCGGAATGAGCAGTTCTTC	CASSFWTGKRNEQFF
NA	TRBV5-1	TRBJ2-1	TRBD2	TGCGCCAGCAGCTTTAGACGGGGGGGTTACAATGAGCAGTTCTTC	CASSFRRGGYNEQFF
NA	TRBV3-1/TRBV3-2	TRBJ1-1	NA	TGTGCCAGCAGCCAAGTGGAAGGGAGGGGTCCGAGGACTGAAGCTTTCTTT	CASSQVEGRGPRTEAFF
NA	TRBV2	TRBJ1-5	TRBD1	TGTGCCAGCAGTGGATGGGACAGTCGTCAGCATTTT	CASSGWDSRQHF
NA	TRBV15	TRBJ1-5	TRBD1	TGTGCCACCAGCAGGGGGACAGCTTATCAGCCCCAGCATTTT	CATSRGTAYQPQHF
NA	TRBV28	TRBJ1-2	TRBD1	TGTGCCAGCAGTCCCTTGGGGACAGGGTCCTATGGCTACACCTTC	CASSPLGTGSYGYTF
NA	TRBV30	TRBJ1-2	NA	TGTGCCTGGAGATTACAGGGAAGGGGTCTCGGGTATGGCTACACCTTC	CAWRLQGRGLGYGYTF
NA	TRBV9	TRBJ1-1	TRBD1	TGTGCCAGCAGCGCCCGGACAGGTCACACTGAAGCTTTCTTT	CASSARTGHTEAFF
NA	TRBV9	TRBJ2-1	TRBD2	TGTGCCAGCAGCGTTACTAGCGGGGAGTACAATGAGCAGTTCTTC	CASSVTSGEYNEQFF